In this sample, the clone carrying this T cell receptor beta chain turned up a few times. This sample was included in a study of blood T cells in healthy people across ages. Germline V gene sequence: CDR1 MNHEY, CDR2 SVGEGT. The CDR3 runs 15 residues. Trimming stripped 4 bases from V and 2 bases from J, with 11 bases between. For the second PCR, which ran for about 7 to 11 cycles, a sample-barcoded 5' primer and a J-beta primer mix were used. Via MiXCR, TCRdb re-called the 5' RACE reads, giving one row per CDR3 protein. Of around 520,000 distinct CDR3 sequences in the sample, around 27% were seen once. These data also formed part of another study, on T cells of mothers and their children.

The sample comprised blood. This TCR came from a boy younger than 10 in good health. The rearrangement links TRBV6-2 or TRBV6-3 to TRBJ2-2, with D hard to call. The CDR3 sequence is CASSSATINTGELFF. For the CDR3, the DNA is TGTGCCAGCAGTTCAGCCACTATTAACACCGGGGAGCTGTTTTTT.